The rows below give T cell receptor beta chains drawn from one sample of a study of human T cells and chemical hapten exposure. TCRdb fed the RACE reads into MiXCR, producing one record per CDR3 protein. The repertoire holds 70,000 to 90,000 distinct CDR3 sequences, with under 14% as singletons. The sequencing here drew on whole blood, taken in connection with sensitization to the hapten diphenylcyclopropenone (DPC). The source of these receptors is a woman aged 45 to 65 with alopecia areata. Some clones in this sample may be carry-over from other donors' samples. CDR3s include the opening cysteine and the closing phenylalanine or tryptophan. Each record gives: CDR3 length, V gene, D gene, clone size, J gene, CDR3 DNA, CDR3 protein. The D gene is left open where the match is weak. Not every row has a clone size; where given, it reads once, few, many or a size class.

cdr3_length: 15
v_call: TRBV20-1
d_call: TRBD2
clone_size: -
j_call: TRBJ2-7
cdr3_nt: TGCAGTGCCCCTAACCCTAGCGGGAGGGCCTACGAGCAGTACTTC
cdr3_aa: CSAPNPSGRAYEQYF

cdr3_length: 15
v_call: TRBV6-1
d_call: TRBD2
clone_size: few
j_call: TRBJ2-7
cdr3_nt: TGTGCCAGCAGTGAAGAGGTAGCGGGACCCTACGAGCAGTACTTC
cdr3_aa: CASSEEVAGPYEQYF

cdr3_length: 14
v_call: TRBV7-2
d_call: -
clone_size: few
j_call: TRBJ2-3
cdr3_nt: TGTGCCAGCGGCAGGGGCAGGGTTACAGATACGCAGTATTTT
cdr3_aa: CASGRGRVTDTQYF

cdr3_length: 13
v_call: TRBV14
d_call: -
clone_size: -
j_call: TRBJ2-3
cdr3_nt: TGTGCCAGCAGCCAAGTCCCGGCAGATACGCAGTATTTT
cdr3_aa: CASSQVPADTQYF

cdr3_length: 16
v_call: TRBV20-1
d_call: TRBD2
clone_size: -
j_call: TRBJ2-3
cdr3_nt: TGCAGTGCTAGCGGGACTAGCGGGATACGCACGGATACGCAGTATTTT
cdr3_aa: CSASGTSGIRTDTQYF

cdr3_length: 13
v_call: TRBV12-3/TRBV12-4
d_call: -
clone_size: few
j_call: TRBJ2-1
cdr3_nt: TGTGCCAGCAGGCCTGAGACCTACAATGAGCAGTTCTTC
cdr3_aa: CASRPETYNEQFF

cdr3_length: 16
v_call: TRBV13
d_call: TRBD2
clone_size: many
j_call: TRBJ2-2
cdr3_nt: TGTGCCAGCAGCTTAAGGACTAGCGGGAACACCGGGGAGCTGTTTTTT
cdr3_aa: CASSLRTSGNTGELFF

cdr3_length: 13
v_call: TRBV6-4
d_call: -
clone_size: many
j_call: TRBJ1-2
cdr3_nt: TGTGCCAGCAGTGCAGGGGCTGGCTATGGCTACACCTTC
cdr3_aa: CASSAGAGYGYTF

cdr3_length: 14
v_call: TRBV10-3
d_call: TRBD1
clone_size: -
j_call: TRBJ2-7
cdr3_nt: TGTGCCATCAGTGAGGACAGGGGGTCCTACGAGCAGTACTTC
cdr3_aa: CAISEDRGSYEQYF

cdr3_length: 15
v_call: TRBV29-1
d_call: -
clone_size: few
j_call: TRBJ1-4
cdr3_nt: TGCAGCGGAGGACAGAGGGGCAATTCGAATGAAAAACTGTTTTTT
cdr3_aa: CSGGQRGNSNEKLFF

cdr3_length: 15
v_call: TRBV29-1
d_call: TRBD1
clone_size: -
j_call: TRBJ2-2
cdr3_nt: TGCAGCCATACGCCCGGGGCAGGGGGTGGCGGGGAGCTGTTTTTT
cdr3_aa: CSHTPGAGGGGELFF

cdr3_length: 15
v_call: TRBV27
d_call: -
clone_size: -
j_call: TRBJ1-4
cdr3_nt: TGTGCCAGCAGTTTTTCAGGGGCGCGGAGGGAAAAACTGTTTTTT
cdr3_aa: CASSFSGARREKLFF

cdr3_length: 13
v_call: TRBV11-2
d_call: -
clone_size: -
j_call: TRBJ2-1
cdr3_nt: TGTGCCAGCAGCTTGCTTCGGACCTATGAGCAGTTCTTC
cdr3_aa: CASSLLRTYEQFF

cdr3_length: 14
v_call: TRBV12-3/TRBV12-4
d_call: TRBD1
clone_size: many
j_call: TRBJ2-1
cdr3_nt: TGTGCCAGCAGTTTCGGGACAGCCTACAATGAGCAGTTCTTC
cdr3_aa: CASSFGTAYNEQFF

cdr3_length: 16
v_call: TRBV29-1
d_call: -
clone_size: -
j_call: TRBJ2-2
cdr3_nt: TGCAGCGTTGAAGCCCCGGGACAAGGCCGCACCGGGGAGCTGTTTTTT
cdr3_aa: CSVEAPGQGRTGELFF

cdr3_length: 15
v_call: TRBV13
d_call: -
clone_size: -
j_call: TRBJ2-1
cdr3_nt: TGTGCCAGCAGCTTAAGAGCGCGCTCCTACAATGAGCAGTTCTTC
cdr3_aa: CASSLRARSYNEQFF

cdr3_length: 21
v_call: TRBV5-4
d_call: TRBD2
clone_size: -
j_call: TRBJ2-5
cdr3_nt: TGTGCCAGCAGCTCGATAACAGGCCCCCTTCCGCCAGCGGGAGGGGAAGAGACCCAGTACTTC
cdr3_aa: CASSSITGPLPPAGGEETQYF

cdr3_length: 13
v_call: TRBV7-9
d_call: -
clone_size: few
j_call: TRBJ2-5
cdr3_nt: TGTGCCAGCAGCCCCTGGACAGCCGGGACCCAGTACTTC
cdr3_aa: CASSPWTAGTQYF

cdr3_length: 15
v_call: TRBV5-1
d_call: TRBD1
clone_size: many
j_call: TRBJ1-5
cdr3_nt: TGCGCCAGCAGCCCCCGGACAGGAGTCAATCAGCCCCAGCATTTT
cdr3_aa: CASSPRTGVNQPQHF

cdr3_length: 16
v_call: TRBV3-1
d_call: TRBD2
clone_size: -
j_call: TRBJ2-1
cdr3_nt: TGTGCCAGCAGCCGCCAACTAGCGGACTCCTACAATGAGCAGTTCTTC
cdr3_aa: CASSRQLADSYNEQFF

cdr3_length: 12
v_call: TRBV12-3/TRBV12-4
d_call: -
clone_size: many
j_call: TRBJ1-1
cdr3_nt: TGTGCCAGCAGTCGAAGGACAGATGAAGCTTTCTTT
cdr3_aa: CASSRRTDEAFF

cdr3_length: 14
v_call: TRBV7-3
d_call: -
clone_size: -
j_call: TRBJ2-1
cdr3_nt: TGTGCCAGCAGTCCAAGAGGTTCCTACAATGAGCAGTTCTTC
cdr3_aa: CASSPRGSYNEQFF

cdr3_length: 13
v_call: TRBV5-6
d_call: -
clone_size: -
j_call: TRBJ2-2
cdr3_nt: TGTGCCAGCAGCTTGGTTGTTTCCGGGGAGCTGTTTTTT
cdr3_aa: CASSLVVSGELFF

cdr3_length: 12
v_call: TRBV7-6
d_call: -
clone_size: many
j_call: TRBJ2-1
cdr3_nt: TGTGCCAGCAGCTCAACTGCGGGCCCTAAGTTCTTC
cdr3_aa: CASSSTAGPKFF

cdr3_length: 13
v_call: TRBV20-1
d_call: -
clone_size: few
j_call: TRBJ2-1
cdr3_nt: TGCAGTGCTATCGCGGACACCTACAATGAGCAGTTCTTC
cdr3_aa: CSAIADTYNEQFF

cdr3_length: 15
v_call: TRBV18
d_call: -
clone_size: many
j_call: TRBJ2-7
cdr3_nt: TGTGCCAGCTCACCTTCCGGGGTTAGCTCCTACGAGCAGTACTTC
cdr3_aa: CASSPSGVSSYEQYF

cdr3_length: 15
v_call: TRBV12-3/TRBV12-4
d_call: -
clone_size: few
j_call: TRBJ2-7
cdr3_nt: TGTGCCAGCAGGTCAACAGGCGCCCTCTCCTACGAGCAGTACTTC
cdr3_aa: CASRSTGALSYEQYF

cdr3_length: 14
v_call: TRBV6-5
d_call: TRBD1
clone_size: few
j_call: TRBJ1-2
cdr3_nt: TGTGCCAGCAGGTTCGACAGGGCTCCCTATGGCTACACCTTC
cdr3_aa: CASRFDRAPYGYTF

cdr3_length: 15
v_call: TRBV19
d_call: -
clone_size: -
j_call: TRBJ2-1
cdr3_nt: TGTGCCAGTCGACCAGGGGGCGGGAGACACAATGAGCAGTTCTTC
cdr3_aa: CASRPGGGRHNEQFF

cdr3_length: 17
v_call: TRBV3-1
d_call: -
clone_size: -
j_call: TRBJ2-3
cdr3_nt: TGTGCCAGCAGCCAAGATTTAGCGGCCCGAGGCTTGGATACGCAGTATTTT
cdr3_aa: CASSQDLAARGLDTQYF

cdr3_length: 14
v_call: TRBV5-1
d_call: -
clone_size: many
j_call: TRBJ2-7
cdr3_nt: TGCGCCAGCAGCACTTCGGGGGCCTCCTACGAGCAGTACTTC
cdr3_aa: CASSTSGASYEQYF

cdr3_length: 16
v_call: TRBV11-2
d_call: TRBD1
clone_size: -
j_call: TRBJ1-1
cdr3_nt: TGTGCCAGCAGCTTTGGGCAGGGGGCTATTGGCACTGAAGCTTTCTTT
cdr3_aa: CASSFGQGAIGTEAFF

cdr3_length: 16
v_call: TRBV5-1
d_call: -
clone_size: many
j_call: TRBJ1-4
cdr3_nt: TGCGCCAGCAGCTTGGACAGGGCGATGGCTAATGAAAAACTGTTTTTT
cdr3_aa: CASSLDRAMANEKLFF

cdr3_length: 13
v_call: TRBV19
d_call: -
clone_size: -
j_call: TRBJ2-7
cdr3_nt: TGTGCCAGTAGTATACCTCCCCCGGGGGAGCAGTACTTC
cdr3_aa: CASSIPPPGEQYF

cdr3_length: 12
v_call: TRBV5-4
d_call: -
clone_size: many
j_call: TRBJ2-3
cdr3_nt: TGTGCCAGCAGCCCCAATCGGGATACGCAGTATTTT
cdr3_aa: CASSPNRDTQYF

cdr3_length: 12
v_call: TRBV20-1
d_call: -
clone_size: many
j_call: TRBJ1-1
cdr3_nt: TGCAGTGCTAAGAGAGGACGGTCGGAAGCTTTCTTT
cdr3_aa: CSAKRGRSEAFF

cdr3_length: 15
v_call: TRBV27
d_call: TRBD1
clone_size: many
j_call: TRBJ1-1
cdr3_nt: TGTGCCAGCAGTTCGGACAGGGGGCTGGTGGCTGAAGCTTTCTTT
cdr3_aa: CASSSDRGLVAEAFF

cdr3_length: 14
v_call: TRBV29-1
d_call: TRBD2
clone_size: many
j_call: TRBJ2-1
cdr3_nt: TGCAGCGTCAGAGCCGGGACTAGCGGGTATGAGCAGTTCTTC
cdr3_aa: CSVRAGTSGYEQFF

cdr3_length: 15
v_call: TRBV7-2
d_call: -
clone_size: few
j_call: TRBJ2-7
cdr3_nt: TGTGCCAGCAGCTTAGCGTCTCTAGCGAACGCCGAGCAGTACTTC
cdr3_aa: CASSLASLANAEQYF

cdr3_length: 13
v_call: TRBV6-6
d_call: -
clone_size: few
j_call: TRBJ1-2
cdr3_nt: TGTGCCAGCAGTTACAACAGTAACTATGGCTACACCTTC
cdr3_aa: CASSYNSNYGYTF

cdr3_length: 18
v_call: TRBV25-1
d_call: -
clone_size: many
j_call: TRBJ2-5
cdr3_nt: TGTGCCAGCAGTGAGAGTCTAGAACAGGGAGGGTGGCGGGAGACCCAGTACTTC
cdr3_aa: CASSESLEQGGWRETQYF

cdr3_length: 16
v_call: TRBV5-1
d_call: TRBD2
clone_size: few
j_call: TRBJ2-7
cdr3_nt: TGCGCCAGCAGCTTGGAACTAGCGGGAGGCCGGGGTGAGCAGTACTTC
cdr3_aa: CASSLELAGGRGEQYF